This entry features one T cell receptor (beta chain) sequence. The method was immunoSEQ multiplex PCR; TCRdb's version includes in-frame clones alone and lacks a portion of them. This table holds about 85,000 clones, roughly 89% found once. This CDR3 contains 13 residues. Per the germline V gene, CDR1 is SGHRS and CDR2 is YFSETQ. V gave up 0 bases and J gave up 7 bases, with 9 bases separating them. The data were taken from a study of control samples from healthy donors and cancer patients. Input material: blood. The V gene is TRBV5-1, the J gene TRBJ2-3; D possibly uses TRBD1 or TRBD2 (5 bases each). This clonotype was sampled from a woman aged 60-75 years in good health. Here the CDR3 reads CASSLEGTHTQYF. The CDR3 coding sequence is TGCGCCAGCAGCTTGGAGGGGACCCATACGCAGTATTTT.